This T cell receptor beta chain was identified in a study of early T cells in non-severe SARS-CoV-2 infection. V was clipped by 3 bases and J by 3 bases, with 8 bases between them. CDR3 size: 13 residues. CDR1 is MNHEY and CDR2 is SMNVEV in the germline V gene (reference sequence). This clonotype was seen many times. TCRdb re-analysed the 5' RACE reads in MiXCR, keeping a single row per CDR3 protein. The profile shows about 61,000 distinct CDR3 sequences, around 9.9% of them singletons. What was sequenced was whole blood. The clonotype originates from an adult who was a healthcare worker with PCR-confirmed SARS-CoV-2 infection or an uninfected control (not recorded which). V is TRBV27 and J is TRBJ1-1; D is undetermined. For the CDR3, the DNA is TGTGCCAGCAGTTTCCAGTCTTACACTGAAGCTTTCTTT. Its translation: CASSFQSYTEAFF.